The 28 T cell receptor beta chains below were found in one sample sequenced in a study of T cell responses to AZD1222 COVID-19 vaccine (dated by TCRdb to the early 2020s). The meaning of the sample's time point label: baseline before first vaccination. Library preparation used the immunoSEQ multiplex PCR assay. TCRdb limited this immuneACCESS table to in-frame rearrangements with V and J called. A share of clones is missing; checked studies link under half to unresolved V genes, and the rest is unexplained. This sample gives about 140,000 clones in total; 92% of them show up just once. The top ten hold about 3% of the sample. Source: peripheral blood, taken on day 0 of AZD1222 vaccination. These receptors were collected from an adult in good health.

The CDR3 coding sequence is TGCGCCAGCAGCAAGGTCCAGCAGAACACTGAAGCTTTCTTT. The encoded protein is CASSKVQQNTEAFF. The chain is built from TRBV5-1 and TRBJ1-1; no reliable D call. V was pared by 4 bases and J by 1 base, with 11 bases between. Germline V gene sequence: CDR1 SGHRS, CDR2 YFSETQ. This CDR3 spans 14 amino acids.

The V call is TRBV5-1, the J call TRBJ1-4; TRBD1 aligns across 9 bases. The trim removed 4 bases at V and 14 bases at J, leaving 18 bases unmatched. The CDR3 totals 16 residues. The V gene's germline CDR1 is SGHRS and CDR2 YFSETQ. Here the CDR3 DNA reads TGCGCCAGCAGCCCCGGACAGGGGACGGCAGTGACTAATCTGTTTTTT. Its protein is CASSPGQGTAVTNLFF.

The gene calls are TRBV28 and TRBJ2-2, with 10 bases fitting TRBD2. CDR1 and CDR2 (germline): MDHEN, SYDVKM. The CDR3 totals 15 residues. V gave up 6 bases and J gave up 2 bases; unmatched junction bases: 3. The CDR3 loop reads CASSLLAGNTGELFF. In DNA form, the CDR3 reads TGTGCCAGCAGCTTACTAGCGGGAAACACCGGGGAGCTGTTTTTT.

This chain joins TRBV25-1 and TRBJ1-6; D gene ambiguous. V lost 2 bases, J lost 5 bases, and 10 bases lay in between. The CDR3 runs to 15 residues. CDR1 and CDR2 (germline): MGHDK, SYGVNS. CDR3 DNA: TGTGCCAGCAGTGAAGTGACACCGGATAATTCACCCCTCCACTTT. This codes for CASSEVTPDNSPLHF.

This chain's CDR3 is CASSQDARRVGYF. CDR3 coding DNA: TGTGCCAGCAGCCAAGATGCGCGCAGGGTCGGGTACTTC. V usage is TRBV3-1 (or the pseudogene TRBV3-2) and J usage is TRBJ2-5; D may be TRBD1 (5 bases). Germline V CDR1 and CDR2: LGHDT, YNNKEL (reference sequence). The CDR3 is 13 residues long. V lost 0 bases and J lost 13, with 15 bases in between.

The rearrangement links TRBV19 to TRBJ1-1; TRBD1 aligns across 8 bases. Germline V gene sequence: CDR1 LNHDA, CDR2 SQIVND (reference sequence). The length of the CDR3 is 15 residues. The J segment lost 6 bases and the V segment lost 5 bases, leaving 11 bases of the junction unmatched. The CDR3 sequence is CASSFLMDRASEAFF. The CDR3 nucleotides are TGTGCCAGTAGTTTCCTGATGGACAGGGCTTCTGAAGCTTTCTTT.

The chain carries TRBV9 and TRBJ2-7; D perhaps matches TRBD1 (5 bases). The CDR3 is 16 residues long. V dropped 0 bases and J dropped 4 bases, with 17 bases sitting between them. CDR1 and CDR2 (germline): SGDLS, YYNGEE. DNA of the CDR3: TGTGCCAGCAGCGTAGTGGGAAGGGTAAAGGGGTACGAGCAGTACTTC. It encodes CASSVVGRVKGYEQYF.

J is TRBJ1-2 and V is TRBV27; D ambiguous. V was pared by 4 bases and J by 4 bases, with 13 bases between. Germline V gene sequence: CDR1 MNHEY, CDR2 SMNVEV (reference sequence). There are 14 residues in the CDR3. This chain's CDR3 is CASSYAQSSYGYTF. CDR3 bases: TGTGCCAGCAGTTACGCACAATCCTCCTATGGCTACACCTTC.

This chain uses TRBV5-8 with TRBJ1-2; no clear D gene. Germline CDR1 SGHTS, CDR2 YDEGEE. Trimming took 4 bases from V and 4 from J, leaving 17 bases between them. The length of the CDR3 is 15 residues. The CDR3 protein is CASSPNDRGSYGYTF. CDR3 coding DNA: TGTGCCAGCAGCCCTAATGACCGGGGATCCTATGGCTACACCTTC.

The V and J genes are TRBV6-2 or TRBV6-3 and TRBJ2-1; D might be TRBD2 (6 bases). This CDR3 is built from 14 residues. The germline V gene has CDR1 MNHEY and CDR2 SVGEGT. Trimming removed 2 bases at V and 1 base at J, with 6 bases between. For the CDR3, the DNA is TGTGCCAGCAGTTACGCGGGATCCTACAATGAGCAGTTCTTC. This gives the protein CASSYAGSYNEQFF.

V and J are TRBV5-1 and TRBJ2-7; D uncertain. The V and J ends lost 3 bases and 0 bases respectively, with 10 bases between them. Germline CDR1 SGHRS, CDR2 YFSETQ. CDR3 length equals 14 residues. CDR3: CASSWAESSYEQYF. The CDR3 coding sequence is TGCGCCAGCAGCTGGGCCGAAAGCTCCTACGAGCAGTACTTC.

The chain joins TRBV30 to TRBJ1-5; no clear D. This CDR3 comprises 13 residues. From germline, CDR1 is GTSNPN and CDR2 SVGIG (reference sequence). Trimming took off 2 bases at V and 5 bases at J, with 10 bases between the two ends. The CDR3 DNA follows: TGTGCCTGGAGTCGGACGGTTGATCAGCCCCAGCATTTT. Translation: CAWSRTVDQPQHF. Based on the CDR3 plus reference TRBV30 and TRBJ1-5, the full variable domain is SQTIHQWPATLVQPVGSPLSLECTVEGTSNPNLYWYRQAAGRGLQLLFYSVGIGQISSEVPQNLSASRPQDRQFILSSKKLLLSDSGFYLCAWSRTVDQPQHFGDGTRLSIL.

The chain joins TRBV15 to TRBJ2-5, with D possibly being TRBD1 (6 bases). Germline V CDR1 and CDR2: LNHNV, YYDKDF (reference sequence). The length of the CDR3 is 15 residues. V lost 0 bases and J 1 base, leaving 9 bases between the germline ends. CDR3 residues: CATSRDRTVQETQYF. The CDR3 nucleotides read TGTGCCACCAGCAGAGATAGGACAGTCCAAGAGACCCAGTACTTC.

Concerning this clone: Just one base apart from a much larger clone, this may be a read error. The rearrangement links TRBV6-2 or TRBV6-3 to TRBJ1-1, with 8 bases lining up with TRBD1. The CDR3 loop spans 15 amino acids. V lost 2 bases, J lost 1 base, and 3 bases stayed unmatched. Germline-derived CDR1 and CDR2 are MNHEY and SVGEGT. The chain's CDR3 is CASSYPGTGNTEAFF. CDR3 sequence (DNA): TGTGCCAGCAGTTACCCCGGGACAGGGAACACTGAAGCTTTCTTT.

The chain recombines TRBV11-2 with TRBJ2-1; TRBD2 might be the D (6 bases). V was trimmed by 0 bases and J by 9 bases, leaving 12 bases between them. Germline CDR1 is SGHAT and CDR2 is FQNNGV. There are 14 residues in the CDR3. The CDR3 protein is CASSLDLLAGEQFF. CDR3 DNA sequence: TGTGCCAGCAGCTTAGACCTACTAGCCGGTGAGCAGTTCTTC.

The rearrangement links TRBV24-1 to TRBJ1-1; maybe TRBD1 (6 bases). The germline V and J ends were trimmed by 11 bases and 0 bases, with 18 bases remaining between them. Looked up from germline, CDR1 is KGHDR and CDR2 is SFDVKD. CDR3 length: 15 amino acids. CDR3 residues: CARLTQGLMNTEAFF. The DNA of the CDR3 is TGTGCCAGACTGACACAGGGCCTTATGAACACTGAAGCTTTCTTT.

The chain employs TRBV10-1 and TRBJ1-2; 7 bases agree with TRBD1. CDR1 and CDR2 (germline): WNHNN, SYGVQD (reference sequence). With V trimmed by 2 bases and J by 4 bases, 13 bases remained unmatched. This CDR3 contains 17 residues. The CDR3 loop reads CASSETPQGGRGYGYTF. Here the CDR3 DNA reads TGCGCCAGCAGTGAGACACCACAAGGGGGCCGCGGCTATGGCTACACCTTC.

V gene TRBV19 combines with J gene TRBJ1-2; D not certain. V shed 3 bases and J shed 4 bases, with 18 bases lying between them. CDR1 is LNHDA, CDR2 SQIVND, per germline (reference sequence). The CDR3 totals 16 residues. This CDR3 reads CASSMALGQKGYGYTF. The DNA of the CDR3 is TGTGCCAGTAGTATGGCCTTAGGGCAGAAGGGCTATGGCTACACCTTC.

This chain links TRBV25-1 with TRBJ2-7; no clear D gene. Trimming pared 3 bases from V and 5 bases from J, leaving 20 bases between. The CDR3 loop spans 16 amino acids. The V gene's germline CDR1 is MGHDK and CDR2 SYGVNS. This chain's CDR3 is CASSDLGWGSSNEQYF. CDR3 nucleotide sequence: TGTGCCAGCAGTGATTTAGGGTGGGGTTCCTCAAACGAGCAGTACTTC.

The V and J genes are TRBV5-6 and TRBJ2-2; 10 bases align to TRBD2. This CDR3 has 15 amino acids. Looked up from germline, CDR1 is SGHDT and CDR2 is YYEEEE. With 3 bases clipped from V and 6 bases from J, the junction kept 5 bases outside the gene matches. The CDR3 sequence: CASSYGTSAAGELFF. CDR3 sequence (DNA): TGTGCCAGCAGCTATGGGACTAGCGCGGCCGGGGAGCTGTTTTTT.

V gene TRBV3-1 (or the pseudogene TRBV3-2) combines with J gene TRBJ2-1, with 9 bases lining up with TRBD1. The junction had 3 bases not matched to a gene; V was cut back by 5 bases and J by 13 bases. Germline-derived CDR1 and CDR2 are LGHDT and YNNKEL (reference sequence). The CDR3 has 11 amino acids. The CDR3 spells CASSLGQGQFF. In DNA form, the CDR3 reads TGTGCCAGCAGCTTGGGACAGGGTCAGTTCTTC.

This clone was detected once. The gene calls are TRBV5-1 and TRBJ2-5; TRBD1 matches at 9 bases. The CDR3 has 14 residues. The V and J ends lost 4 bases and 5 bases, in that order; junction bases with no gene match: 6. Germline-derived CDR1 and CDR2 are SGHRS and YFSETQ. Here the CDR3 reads CASSLQGAWETQYF. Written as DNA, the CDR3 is TGCGCCAGCAGCCTACAGGGGGCATGGGAGACCCAGTACTTC.

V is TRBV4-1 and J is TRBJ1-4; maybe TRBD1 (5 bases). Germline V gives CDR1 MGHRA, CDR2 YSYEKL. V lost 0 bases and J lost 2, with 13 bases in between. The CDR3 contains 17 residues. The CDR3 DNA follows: TGCGCCAGCAGCCAAGATAAAAGGGGACTCACTAATGAAAAACTGTTTTTT. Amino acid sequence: CASSQDKRGLTNEKLFF.

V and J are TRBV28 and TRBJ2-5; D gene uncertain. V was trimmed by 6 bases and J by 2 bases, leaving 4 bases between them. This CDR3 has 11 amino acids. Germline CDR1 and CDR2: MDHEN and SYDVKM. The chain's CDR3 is CASRLQETQYF. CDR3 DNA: TGTGCCAGCAGGCTACAAGAGACCCAGTACTTC.

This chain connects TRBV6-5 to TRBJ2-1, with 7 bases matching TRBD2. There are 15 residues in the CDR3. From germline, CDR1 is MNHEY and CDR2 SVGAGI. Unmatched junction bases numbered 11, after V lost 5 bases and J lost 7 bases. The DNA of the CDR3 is TGTGCCAGCAGTAGGGGTATGGGAGGGCCAAATGAGCAGTTCTTC. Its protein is CASSRGMGGPNEQFF.

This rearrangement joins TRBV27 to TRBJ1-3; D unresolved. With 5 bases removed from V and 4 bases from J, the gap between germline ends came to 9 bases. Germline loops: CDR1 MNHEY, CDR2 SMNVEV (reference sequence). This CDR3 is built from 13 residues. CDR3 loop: CASSADIGNTIYF. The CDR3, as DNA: TGTGCCAGCAGTGCCGACATCGGAAACACCATATATTTT.

The CDR3 bases are TGTGCCATCAGTGAGTCAATGTCGGGTCGCACTGAAGCTTTCTTT. Encoded protein: CAISESMSGRTEAFF. V is TRBV10-3 and J is TRBJ1-1; D is ambiguous. The germline V gene has CDR1 ENHRY and CDR2 SYGVKD. V was shortened by 0 bases and J by 4 bases, with 12 bases between the two germline ends. The CDR3 covers 15 residues.

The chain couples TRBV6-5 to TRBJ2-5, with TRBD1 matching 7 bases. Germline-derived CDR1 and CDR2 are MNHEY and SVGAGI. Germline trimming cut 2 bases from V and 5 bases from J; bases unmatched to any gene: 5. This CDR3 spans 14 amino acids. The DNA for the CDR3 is TGTGCCAGCAGTTACCGGACAGGTCAGGAGACCCAGTACTTC. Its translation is CASSYRTGQETQYF.